Following are 9 T cell receptor beta chains from one sample sequenced in a study of T cells in Graves' hyperthyroidism and ophthalmopathy. Amplification of TCR beta CDR3 regions was performed using RNA transcripts as template. During a first-round RT-PCR of the TCR CDR3, the HTBI primer set was used. Using its own MiXCR run on the multiplex PCR reads, TCRdb lists one record per CDR3 protein. Of about 710,000 distinct CDR3 sequences listed, about 17% are singletons. The sample taken for sequencing was blood. These receptors were taken from a man aged 18 to 30 with Graves' hyperthyroidism.

This clonotype was seen only a few times. CDR3 sequence (DNA): TGTGCCAGCAGTTACTACAGGGCCTCCTACGAGCAGTACTTC. It codes for CASSYYRASYEQYF. The rearrangement joins TRBV6-6 to TRBJ2-7; D perhaps matches TRBD1 (6 bases). Trimming left V 1 base short and J 0 bases short, with 7 bases between. The CDR3 covers 14 residues. CDR1 is MNHNY, CDR2 SVGAGI, per germline (reference sequence).

The V gene is TRBV7-9, the J gene TRBJ2-6; D is unresolved. CDR3 length equals 12 residues. CDR1 is SEHNR, CDR2 FQNEAQ, per germline (reference sequence). The V gene lost 8 bases and the J gene lost 4 bases, with 6 bases spanning the gap. CDR3 sequence reads: CASGQGANVLTF. The CDR3 DNA is TGTGCCAGCGGCCAGGGGGCCAACGTCCTGACTTTC. The full variable domain, with the rest looked up from reference TRBV7-9 and TRBJ2-6, is DTGVSQNPRHKITKRGQNVTFRCDPISEHNRLYWYRQTLGQGPEFLTYFQNEAQLEKSRLLSDRFSAERPKGSFSTLEIQRTEQGDSAMYLCASGQGANVLTFGAGSRLTVL.

On this clonotype: An end of the junction differs from the germline gene, which may be a read error. V is TRBV4-1 and J is TRBJ2-2; D possibly corresponds to TRBD1 (5 bases). The germline V gene has CDR1 MGHRA and CDR2 YSYEKL. CDR3 length: 18 amino acids. The CDR3 DNA is TGCGCCAGCAGCCAAACGACTGTGGCACAGGAGCACACCGGAGAGCTGTTTTTT. It translates to CASSQTTVAQEHTGELFF.

Ten or more counts support this clonotype. The chain carries TRBV18 and TRBJ2-7, with 8 nucleotides matching TRBD1. Trimming cost V 3 bases and J 5 bases; bases outside gene matches: 9. Germline CDR1 KGHSH, CDR2 LQKENI. CDR3 length equals 15 residues. The CDR3: CASSPTINRGNEQYF. CDR3 coding DNA: TGTGCCAGCTCACCTACAATCAACAGGGGGAACGAGCAGTACTTC.

This clonotype was detected only a few times. The chain joins TRBV2 to TRBJ2-7; D may be TRBD2 (5 bases). There are 12 residues in the CDR3. Looked up from germline, CDR1 is SNHLY and CDR2 is FYNNEI. Trimming removed 4 bases at V and 4 bases at J, with 8 bases between. The chain's CDR3 is CASSVREYEQYF. The CDR3 coding sequence is TGTGCCAGCAGTGTGAGGGAGTACGAGCAGTACTTC.

As concerns this clonotype: Being one base from a much bigger clone, this may be a read error. The chain joins TRBV6-1 to TRBJ1-2; D possibly corresponds to TRBD1 (5 bases). Germline assignment: CDR1 MNHNS and CDR2 SASEGT. Trimming took off 8 bases at V and 3 bases at J, with 13 bases between the two ends. This CDR3 has 13 residues. CDR3: CASANGGYYGYTF. The CDR3 nucleotides are TGTGCCAGCGCCAACGGGGGGTACTATGGCTACACCTTC.

This clonotype was found many times. CDR3 nucleotide sequence: TGTGCCAGCAGCTTAGTAGAGATCAGCTCCTACAATGAGCAGTTCTTC. Amino acid sequence: CASSLVEISSYNEQFF. The chain uses TRBV11-2 and TRBJ2-1, with no clear D. The CDR3 covers 16 residues. The germline V and J ends were trimmed by 1 base and 0 bases, with 10 bases remaining between them. Germline loops: CDR1 SGHAT, CDR2 FQNNGV.

This clonotype was found many times. This rearrangement joins TRBV7-6 to TRBJ2-2; 7 bases agree with TRBD1. Per the germline V gene, CDR1 is SGHVS and CDR2 is FNYEAQ. J lost 4 bases, V lost 2 bases, and 7 bases had no gene match. The CDR3 covers 16 residues. The CDR3 nucleotides read TGTGCCAGCAGCTTACTAGGGGGACAGTCCACCGGGGAGCTGTTTTTT. Protein: CASSLLGGQSTGELFF.

The chain carries TRBV9 and TRBJ1-6; D gene ambiguous. The germline V gene encodes CDR1 SGDLS and CDR2 YYNGEE. CDR3 length: 15 amino acids. The V and J ends lost 0 bases and 7 bases respectively, with 11 bases between them. The CDR3, as DNA: TGTGCCAGCAGCGTAGATGGATCGGGGAATTCACCCCTCCACTTT. Protein product: CASSVDGSGNSPLHF.